This is a list of T cell receptor beta chains from one sample in a study of T cell responses to AZD1222 COVID-19 vaccine. TCRdb's copy holds only in-frame clones and misses some; the assay was immunoSEQ multiplex PCR. The sample carries fewer than 150,000 clones, 93% recorded once. Sequenced here: peripheral blood, sampled on day 0 of AZD1222 vaccination. The receptors were sampled from an adult in good health. CDR3s include the opening cysteine and the closing phenylalanine or tryptophan. Fields, in order: J gene, CDR3 length, D gene, V gene, clone size, CDR3 DNA, CDR3 protein. The D gene is left open where the match is weak. Not every row has a clone size; where given, it reads once, few, many or a size class.

TRBJ1-2,14,.,TRBV29-1,.,TGCAGCGTTGCGTCCAGCACCTCTATCTATGGCTACACCTTC,CSVASSTSIYGYTF
TRBJ2-1,16,.,TRBV18,.,TGTGCCAGCTCACCACGGGGGTCCAGCTCCTACAATGAGCAGTTCTTC,CASSPRGSSSYNEQFF
TRBJ2-6,15,.,TRBV7-8,.,TGTGCCACCGCTGAGAGGGCGCGCGGGGCCAACGTCCTGACTTTC,CATAERARGANVLTF
TRBJ1-5,15,.,TRBV6-2/TRBV6-3,.,TGTGCCAGCAGTGCCACCTTACAGGGCAATCAGCCCCAGCATTTT,CASSATLQGNQPQHF
TRBJ2-1,15,TRBD1,TRBV19,.,TGTGCCAGTAGTACCGACAGGGGATACTACAATGAGCAGTTCTTC,CASSTDRGYYNEQFF
TRBJ2-7,13,.,TRBV6-1,.,TGTGCCAGCAGTGAAGGGGGAGTTTACGAGCAGTACTTC,CASSEGGVYEQYF
TRBJ1-5,15,.,TRBV2,.,TGTGCCAGCAGTGAACTCGGGACAACGGGTCAGCCCCAGCATTTT,CASSELGTTGQPQHF
TRBJ1-6,17,.,TRBV11-2,.,TGTGCCAGCAGTTCTCAGGGGAGCTTGGGCTATAATTCACCCCTCCACTTT,CASSSQGSLGYNSPLHF
TRBJ1-1,16,.,TRBV14,once,TGTGCCAGCAGCCAAGATCGTCCGAGAATGAACACTGAAGCTTTCTTT,CASSQDRPRMNTEAFF
TRBJ2-7,14,TRBD1,TRBV5-6,.,TGTGCCAGCAGCTTGACAGGGGTTGCGTACGAGCAGTACTTC,CASSLTGVAYEQYF
TRBJ2-7,15,TRBD2,TRBV6-2/TRBV6-3,.,TGTGCCAGCAGTTACTCCGGGACTAGCGGGTACGAGCAGTACTTC,CASSYSGTSGYEQYF
TRBJ1-1,15,TRBD1,TRBV7-9,.,TGTGCCAGCAGCTTAGATTTAGGGGACAGGGAAGAAGCTTTCTTT,CASSLDLGDREEAFF
TRBJ1-5,19,TRBD1,TRBV5-5,.,TGTGCCAGCAGCCCGTCCCCTGGGACAGGGGGCGGCGGCAATCAGCCCCAGCATTTT,CASSPSPGTGGGGNQPQHF
TRBJ1-1,14,.,TRBV18,.,TGTGCCAGCTCACCGCAGGGGAGGAACACTGAAGCTTTCTTT,CASSPQGRNTEAFF
TRBJ2-5,12,.,TRBV7-9,.,TGTGCCAGCAGCCCGGAACTAGGGTCCCAGTACTTC,CASSPELGSQYF
TRBJ1-3,14,.,TRBV2,.,TGTGCCAGCACTGCGGACAGAGCTGGAAACACCATATATTTT,CASTADRAGNTIYF
TRBJ1-2,16,TRBD1,TRBV4-1,.,TGCGCCAGCAGCCAAGCGGTACAGGGGATTGGCTATGGCTACACCTTC,CASSQAVQGIGYGYTF
TRBJ1-2,13,TRBD1,TRBV10-3,.,TGTGCCATCAGTGAGGGTGACAGGGATGGCTACACCTTC,CAISEGDRDGYTF
TRBJ1-6,17,.,TRBV6-1,few,TGTGCCAGCAGTGAAGGCTGGTGGAGCTCCTATAATTCACCCCTCCACTTT,CASSEGWWSSYNSPLHF
TRBJ1-1,12,.,TRBV5-1,.,TGCGCCAGCAGCACCCAGGGATCTGAAGCTTTCTTT,CASSTQGSEAFF
TRBJ1-4,13,.,TRBV19,.,TGTGCCAGTAGAAGCCGGGAGGATGAAAAACTGTTTTTT,CASRSREDEKLFF
TRBJ2-2,16,TRBD1,TRBV25-1,few,TGTGCCAGCAGTGAATTTCGACAGGGGGGGCACGGGGAGCTGTTTTTT,CASSEFRQGGHGELFF
TRBJ2-1,11,.,TRBV9,.,TGTGCCAGCGGGGATTACAATGAGCAGTTCTTC,CASGDYNEQFF
TRBJ1-2,14,TRBD1,TRBV5-1,.,TGCGCCAGCAGCTCCACCGGGACAGTTTATGGCTACACCTTC,CASSSTGTVYGYTF
TRBJ1-4,15,.,TRBV6-5,.,TGTGCCAGCAGTTACTCGGGGGTCCTGAATGAAAAACTGTTTTTT,CASSYSGVLNEKLFF
TRBJ2-1,17,TRBD1,TRBV4-1,once,TGCGCCAGCAGCCAAGTAACCGGGACAGGGAATTACTATGAGCAGTTCTTC,CASSQVTGTGNYYEQFF
TRBJ2-7,15,TRBD1,TRBV3-1/TRBV3-2,.,TGTGCCAGCAGCCCCCGGGACAGGGGGCACTACGAGCAGTACTTC,CASSPRDRGHYEQYF
TRBJ2-7,14,TRBD1,TRBV18,.,TGTGCCAGCTCACCCGGGACAGGGTCCTACGAGCAGTACTTC,CASSPGTGSYEQYF
TRBJ1-5,19,.,TRBV12-5,.,TGTGCTAGTGGTACCTCCGGGACACACCTTAATTATAGCAATCAGCCCCAGCATTTT,CASGTSGTHLNYSNQPQHF
TRBJ2-1,18,.,TRBV5-1,.,TGCGCCAGCAGTACGGACAGAAAAGCTTTCTACTCCTACAATGAGCAGTTCTTC,CASSTDRKAFYSYNEQFF
TRBJ2-3,14,.,TRBV11-2,.,TGTGCCAGCAGCTTGGGCAGCGGCACAGATACGCAGTATTTT,CASSLGSGTDTQYF
TRBJ1-1,13,.,TRBV5-1,.,TGCGCCAGCAGCTTGGAGGCAGGAGTTGAAGCTTTCTTT,CASSLEAGVEAFF
TRBJ2-1,15,.,TRBV9,.,TGTGCCAGCAGCGTAGCTCCGGCTCAGATCTATGAGCAGTTCTTC,CASSVAPAQIYEQFF
TRBJ2-4,13,.,TRBV18,.,TGTGCCAGCTCACCCGGACAGCAAAACATTCAGTACTTC,CASSPGQQNIQYF
TRBJ1-5,14,.,TRBV9,.,TGTGCCAGCAGCGTAGAAGGATCCGATCAGCCCCAGCATTTT,CASSVEGSDQPQHF
TRBJ1-2,13,TRBD1,TRBV29-1,once,TGCAGCGTCTCGGGACAGGGTGTGGGTGGCTACACCTTC,CSVSGQGVGGYTF
TRBJ2-5,12,.,TRBV10-3,.,TGTGCCATCTCCAGGGGTGAGGAGACCCAGTACTTC,CAISRGEETQYF
TRBJ2-1,13,.,TRBV29-1,.,TGCAGCGTTACAGGTTTGTCCTACAATGAGCAGTTCTTC,CSVTGLSYNEQFF
TRBJ1-1,15,.,TRBV2,.,TGTGCCAGCAGACAAAGCCGGGTGGGGGACACTGAAGCTTTCTTT,CASRQSRVGDTEAFF
TRBJ1-2,14,.,TRBV3-1/TRBV3-2,.,TGTGCCAGCAGCCCCCAGGGAAGAGTCTATGGCTACACCTTC,CASSPQGRVYGYTF
TRBJ1-3,17,.,TRBV11-2,.,TGTGCCAGCAGCCCCCAGGTGCCGACGAGCTCTGGAAACACCATATATTTT,CASSPQVPTSSGNTIYF
TRBJ2-7,15,.,TRBV9,.,TGTGCCAGCAGCGTACGGGCAGATTGGGAGTACGAGCAGTACTTC,CASSVRADWEYEQYF
TRBJ1-1,15,TRBD1,TRBV4-2,.,TGTGCCAGCAGCCAAGGGGGACAGGGGGTAACTGAAGCTTTCTTT,CASSQGGQGVTEAFF
TRBJ1-1,15,TRBD1,TRBV13,.,TGTGCCAGCAGCTTATTTCCGGGACAGGGTGCTGAAGCTTTCTTT,CASSLFPGQGAEAFF
TRBJ1-1,16,TRBD1,TRBV4-1,.,TGCGCCAGCAGCCAAGGACAGGGGGCGATGAACACTGAAGCTTTCTTT,CASSQGQGAMNTEAFF
TRBJ1-3,15,TRBD1,TRBV2,.,TGTGCCAGCAGTCTTACAGGGGGCCATGGAAACACCATATATTTT,CASSLTGGHGNTIYF
TRBJ1-3,15,.,TRBV9,once,TGTGCCAGCAGCGTAGATGGGGGCGGTGGAAACACCATATATTTT,CASSVDGGGGNTIYF
TRBJ1-2,14,.,TRBV3-1/TRBV3-2,.,TGTGCCAGCAGCCTGAGGCCGGGGGGCTATGGCTACACCTTC,CASSLRPGGYGYTF
TRBJ1-4,14,.,TRBV2,.,TGTGCCAGCAGTGTGGGGCCGGCCTTCGAAAAACTGTTTTTT,CASSVGPAFEKLFF
TRBJ1-2,13,TRBD1,TRBV7-8,.,TGTGCCAGCAGCCGGACAGGGGACTATGGCTACACCTTC,CASSRTGDYGYTF
TRBJ1-1,14,TRBD1,TRBV2,.,TGTGCCAGCCACTGGGACAGGGGCTACACTGAAGCTTTCTTT,CASHWDRGYTEAFF
TRBJ1-4,13,TRBD1,TRBV4-1,few,TGCGCCAGCGGGACAGCAACTAATGAAAAACTGTTTTTT,CASGTATNEKLFF
TRBJ1-1,14,.,TRBV27,.,TGTGCCAGCAGTCTCGCGGACCCAGGTGATGAAGCTTTCTTT,CASSLADPGDEAFF
TRBJ1-4,15,.,TRBV6-5,.,TGTGCCAGCAGTCCCGTCGATCAGGACTGGGGAAAACTGTTTTTT,CASSPVDQDWGKLFF
TRBJ1-2,14,.,TRBV9,few,TGTGCCAGCACCCCCCGCAGGCAGTCCGATGGCTACACCTTC,CASTPRRQSDGYTF
TRBJ2-2,17,.,TRBV7-6,.,TGTGCCAGCAGCGACACCCCTATGGGACTTGTTGTCGGGGAGCTGTTTTTT,CASSDTPMGLVVGELFF